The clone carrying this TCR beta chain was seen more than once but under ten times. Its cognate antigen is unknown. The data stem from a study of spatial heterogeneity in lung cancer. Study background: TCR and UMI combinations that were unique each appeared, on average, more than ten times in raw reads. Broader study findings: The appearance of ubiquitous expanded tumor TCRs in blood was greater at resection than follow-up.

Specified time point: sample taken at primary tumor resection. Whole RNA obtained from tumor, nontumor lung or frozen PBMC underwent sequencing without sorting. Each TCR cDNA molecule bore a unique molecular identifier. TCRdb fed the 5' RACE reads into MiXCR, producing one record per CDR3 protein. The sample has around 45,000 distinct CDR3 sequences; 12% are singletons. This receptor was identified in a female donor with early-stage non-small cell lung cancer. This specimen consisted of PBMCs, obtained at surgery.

The CDR3 sequence is CASSLRTGRLDTEAFF. In DNA, the CDR3 is TGTGCCAGCAGCTTGCGGACAGGGCGCCTTGACACTGAAGCTTTCTTT. V is TRBV7-2 and J is TRBJ1-1; 8 bases map to TRBD1. This CDR3 contains 16 residues. CDR1 is SGHTA, CDR2 FQGNSA, per germline. V trimming: 3 bases; J trimming: 3 bases; junction bases outside the gene matches: 9.